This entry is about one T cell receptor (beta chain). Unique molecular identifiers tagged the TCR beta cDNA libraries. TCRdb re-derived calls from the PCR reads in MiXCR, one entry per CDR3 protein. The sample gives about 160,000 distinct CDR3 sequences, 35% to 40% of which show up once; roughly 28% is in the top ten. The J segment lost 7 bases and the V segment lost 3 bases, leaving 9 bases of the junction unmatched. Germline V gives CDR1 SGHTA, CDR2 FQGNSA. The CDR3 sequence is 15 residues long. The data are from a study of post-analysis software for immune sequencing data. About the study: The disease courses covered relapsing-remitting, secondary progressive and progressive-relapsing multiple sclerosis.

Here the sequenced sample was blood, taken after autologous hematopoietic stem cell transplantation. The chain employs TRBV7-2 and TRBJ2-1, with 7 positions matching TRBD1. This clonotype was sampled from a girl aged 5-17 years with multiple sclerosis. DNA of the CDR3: TGTGCCAGCAGCTTGACCAGGGGGACGAGTAATGAGCAGTTCTTC. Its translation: CASSLTRGTSNEQFF.